These T cell receptor beta chains were read from a single sample in a study of kidney transplant recipient with SARS-CoV-2 infection. TCRdb analysed the reads with MiXCR anew, one entry per CDR3 protein. The table includes some 220,000 distinct CDR3 sequences, more than 25% detected once. This specimen was a blood sample, taken at baseline and around day 120 from a kidney transplant recipient. The receptors were gathered from a young adult male patient who had COVID-19 and was a kidney transplant recipient. Some T cells could come from the graft donor. Both conserved end residues are part of each CDR3. The D gene is left open where the match is weak. Not all rows give a size; the values are once, few, many and, for expanded clones, a class.

J,V,D,size,CDR3,DNA
TRBJ1-2,TRBV3-1,NA,many,CASSSYSTLRKTYGYTF,TGTGCCAGCAGCAGTTATAGCACCCTTCGAAAGACCTATGGCTACACCTTC
TRBJ2-7,TRBV7-8,NA,many,CASVSALSYEQYF,TGTGCCAGCGTATCCGCGCTATCCTACGAGCAGTACTTC
TRBJ1-1,TRBV11-2,NA,many,CASSLMEQGLAFF,TGTGCCAGCAGCTTAATGGAACAGGGTCTAGCTTTCTTT
TRBJ2-3,TRBV25-1,TRBD1,NA,CASSEFGGSTGNTDTQYF,TGTGCCAGCAGTGAATTTGGTGGTTCGACAGGGAACACAGATACGCAGTATTTT
TRBJ2-2,TRBV9,NA,few,CASSVYGSQTGELFF,TGTGCCAGCAGCGTATACGGGAGCCAGACCGGGGAGCTGTTTTTT
TRBJ2-5,TRBV3-1,NA,many,CASSGRNPISFSETQYF,TGTGCCAGCAGCGGGAGAAATCCCATTTCTTTCTCTGAGACCCAGTACTTC
TRBJ2-2,TRBV12-3/TRBV12-4,TRBD1,many,CASTPDRGRAGELFF,TGTGCCAGCACCCCCGACAGGGGAAGGGCCGGGGAGCTGTTTTTT
TRBJ1-2,TRBV4-2,NA,NA,CASSDRFKGRKTYGYTF,TGTGCCAGCAGCGATAGGTTCAAAGGTCGAAAGACCTATGGCTACACCTTC
TRBJ2-1,TRBV20-1,TRBD2,NA,CGARALAGGPYNEQFF,TGCGGTGCTAGAGCTCTAGCGGGAGGGCCCTACAATGAGCAGTTCTTC
TRBJ1-2,TRBV12-2,NA,many,CASRGHNTPRKTYGYTF,TGTGCAAGTCGCGGCCACAACACTCCACGAAAGACCTATGGCTACACCTTC
TRBJ2-1,TRBV14,TRBD2,NA,CASSQARLAANNEQFF,TGTGCCAGCAGCCAAGCCCGGCTAGCGGCAAACAATGAGCAGTTCTTC
TRBJ2-5,TRBV19,TRBD1,NA,CTSSGTGTLETQYF,TGTACCAGTAGTGGGACAGGGACCCTCGAGACCCAGTACTTC
TRBJ2-6,TRBV8-2,NA,NA,CGRTYRITQSRANVLTF,TGTGGCAGAACTTATAGGATAACACAAAGTCGGGCCAACGTCCTGACTTTC
TRBJ1-2,TRBV24-1,TRBD1,many,CATSMTGGNGYTF,TGTGCCACCAGCATGACAGGGGGCAATGGCTACACCTTC
TRBJ2-3,TRBV27,NA,few,CASSLIGSRTDTQYF,TGTGCCAGCAGTTTAATAGGTTCTCGGACAGATACGCAGTATTTT
TRBJ2-2,TRBV7-2,NA,many,CASSPRVSGELFF,TGTGCCAGCAGCCCTCGGGTGTCCGGGGAGCTGTTTTTT
TRBJ2-3,TRBV6-8,NA,few,CASSYSSGEADTQYF,TGTGCCAGCAGTTACTCGTCAGGGGAGGCAGATACGCAGTATTTT
TRBJ2-5,TRBV27,NA,many,CASSPPFDRGGLKTQYF,TGTGCCAGCAGTCCGCCATTCGACAGGGGAGGGTTAAAGACCCAGTACTTC
TRBJ2-5,TRBV24-1,NA,many,CATSDLYQTQYF,TGTGCCACCAGTGATTTGTACCAGACCCAGTACTTC
TRBJ2-2,TRBV20-1,NA,few,CSAKTAGEAGELFF,TGCAGTGCTAAGACCGCCGGCGAAGCCGGGGAGCTGTTTTTT
TRBJ2-1,TRBV18,NA,many,CASSPRGDNEQFF,TGTGCCAGCTCACCACGGGGGGACAATGAGCAGTTCTTC
TRBJ1-2,TRBV19,NA,many,CASSPSHNRGGYTF,TGTGCCAGTAGTCCATCCCATAACCGGGGTGGCTACACCTTC
TRBJ1-2,TRBV4-2,NA,many,CASSQGARRDYGYTF,TGTGCCAGCAGCCAAGGGGCCCGGAGGGACTATGGCTACACCTTC
TRBJ1-5,TRBV20-1,NA,many,CSARDDRLYSNQPQHF,TGCAGTGCTAGGGACGACAGGCTTTATAGCAATCAGCCCCAGCATTTT
TRBJ2-7,TRBV6-1,NA,many,CASSSGSSEQYF,TGTGCCAGCAGTTCTGGCAGCTCCGAGCAGTACTTC
TRBJ1-5,TRBV6-1,TRBD1,many,CASSEPGQGRQPQHF,TGTGCCAGCAGTGAACCAGGACAGGGGAGACAGCCCCAGCATTTT
TRBJ1-5,TRBV18,NA,many,CASSPMPASSNQPQHF,TGTGCCAGCTCACCGATGCCGGCGAGTAGCAATCAGCCCCAGCATTTT
TRBJ1-2,TRBV19,TRBD1,many,CASRPRSGTGAYGYTF,TGTGCCAGTAGACCACGATCCGGGACAGGGGCCTATGGCTACACCTTC
TRBJ1-1,TRBV20-1,NA,many,CSARGGTVEAFF,TGCAGTGCTAGGGGGGGGACGGTTGAAGCTTTCTTT
TRBJ2-1,TRBV18,TRBD2,NA,CASPPLLAGIHLENEQFF,TGTGCCAGCCCACCACTACTAGCGGGAATACATCTGGAGAATGAGCAGTTCTTC
TRBJ2-5,TRBV21-1,NA,NA,CASSKGIRERQETQYF,TGTGCCAGCAGCAAAGGGATCCGGGAACGCCAAGAGACCCAGTACTTC
TRBJ1-2,TRBV12-3/TRBV12-4,NA,many,CASSYNYSFRKTYGYTF,TGTGCCAGCAGTTACAACTACAGCTTCCGAAAGACCTATGGCTACACCTTC
TRBJ1-2,TRBV4-1,TRBD1,few,CASSQTVKTGGTGYTF,TGCGCCAGCAGCCAAACCGTGAAGACAGGGGGCACTGGCTACACCTTC
TRBJ2-7,TRBV28,NA,many,CASSPFVEQYF,TGTGCCAGCAGTCCCTTCGTGGAGCAGTACTTC
TRBJ1-1,TRBV9,NA,NA,CASSVDRGACTEAFF,TGTGCCAGCAGCGTAGATAGGGGCGCGTGCACTGAAGCTTTCTTT
TRBJ2-7,TRBV11-3,NA,many,CASSLAESYEQYF,TGTGCCAGCAGCCTAGCAGAGTCCTACGAGCAGTACTTC
TRBJ2-1,TRBV6-1,NA,few,CASSSPLGSNEQFF,TGTGCCAGCAGTAGTCCCCTGGGGAGCAATGAGCAGTTCTTC
TRBJ1-2,TRBV3-1,NA,many,CASSNRYTLRKTYGYTF,TGTGCCAGCAGCAATAGGTACACCCTTCGAAAGACCTATGGCTACACCTTC
TRBJ1-5,TRBV4-1,NA,many,CASSQDRAGLQPQHF,TGCGCCAGCAGCCAAGATCGGGCAGGACTTCAGCCCCAGCATTTT
TRBJ2-1,TRBV13,TRBD2,many,CASSATGTSETYNEQFF,TGTGCCAGCAGCGCAACGGGGACTAGCGAAACCTACAATGAGCAGTTCTTC
TRBJ2-4,TRBV4-1,TRBD2,NA,CASSQEGGGRLAGSVETRYF,TGCGCCAGCAGCCAAGAGGGCGGAGGGCGACTAGCGGGGAGTGTTGAGACCCGGTACTTC